The next 28 T cell receptor beta chains were all read from a single sample in a study of Ad26.COV2.S vaccination and SARS-CoV-2 variants. Assay used: immunoSEQ multiplex PCR; TCRdb lists only in-frame clones, some missing. Here the sample spans around 300,000 clones, about 88% being singletons. Sample treatment: around 19 received Ad26.COV2.S at low or high dose, single or two shots; about five received placebo; per-sample allocation not given. Vaccine and placebo recipients were sampled on day 63 after the first injection. The source material was peripheral blood, sampled in a trial of Ad26.COV2.S vaccine versus placebo. These receptors were obtained from a person between 18 and 60 years old who received the Ad26.COV2.S COVID-19 vaccine or a placebo.

The rearrangement joins TRBV5-1 to TRBJ1-3; TRBD1 is a possible D gene (6 bases). Germline values: CDR1 SGHRS, CDR2 YFSETQ. This CDR3 region has 16 residues. Between the trimmed V and J ends, which lost 4 bases and 4 bases, there was a span of 18 bases. In nucleotides, the CDR3 is TGCGCCAGCAGCCTTTGGAATACAGGGACCGGAAACACCATATATTTT. Residues: CASSLWNTGTGNTIYF.

This clone turned up a few times. Other DNA variants within this sample encode the same CDR3. The chain employs TRBV18 and TRBJ1-2, with 8 bases identical to TRBD1. Trimming removed 2 bases from V and 4 bases from J; junction bases left unmatched: 6. The CDR3 covers 15 residues. The V gene's germline CDR1 is KGHSH and CDR2 LQKENI. The CDR3 here is CASSPSGQGSYGYTF. CDR3 sequence (DNA): TGTGCCAGCTCACCATCCGGACAGGGCAGCTATGGCTACACCTTC.

The rearrangement uses TRBV5-6 and TRBJ1-5; TRBD1 agrees at 7 bases. The CDR3 length is 14 residues. Looked up from germline, CDR1 is SGHDT and CDR2 is YYEEEE. V lost 4 bases, J lost 7 bases, and 8 bases stayed unmatched. CDR3 residues: CASSETGRNQPQHF. CDR3 in DNA: TGTGCCAGCAGCGAGACAGGGAGAAACCAGCCCCAGCATTTT. Based on the CDR3 plus reference TRBV5-6 and TRBJ1-5, the full variable domain is DAGVTQSPTHLIKTRGQQVTLRCSPKSGHDTVSWYQQALGQGPQFIFQYYEEEERQRGNFPDRFSGHQFPNYSSELNVNALLLGDSALYLCASSETGRNQPQHFGDGTRLSIL.

The chain recombines TRBV29-1 with TRBJ2-7, with TRBD1 identical over 7 bases. Per germline, CDR1 SQVTM and CDR2 ANQGSEA. The CDR3 consists of 12 residues. The V and J ends lost 5 bases and 2 bases, in that order; junction bases with no gene match: 3. CDR3 sequence reads: CSVLGTAYEQYF. The CDR3 coding sequence is TGCAGCGTTCTGGGGACAGCCTACGAGCAGTACTTC.

The gene calls are TRBV4-3 and TRBJ2-2; D gene unclear. V lost 0 bases and J lost 0, with 8 bases in between. The CDR3 has 16 residues. Germline CDR1 LGHNA, CDR2 YSLEER. This CDR3 is CASSQDRAANTGELFF. In DNA form, the CDR3 reads TGCGCCAGCAGCCAAGATAGGGCGGCGAACACCGGGGAGCTGTTTTTT.

This clone was seen more than once but under ten times. The gene calls are TRBV18 and TRBJ1-1, with D maybe TRBD1 (6 bases). Per germline, CDR1 KGHSH and CDR2 LQKENI. The V end lost 2 bases, the J end lost 7 bases, and 17 bases lay between the germline ends. The CDR3 contains 15 residues. The CDR3 spells CASSPTQGFTDEAFF. CDR3 nucleotides: TGTGCCAGCTCACCAACACAGGGCTTCACGGATGAAGCTTTCTTT.

V gene TRBV9 combines with J gene TRBJ1-1; D ambiguous. CDR3 size: 13 residues. V gave up 4 bases and J gave up 6 bases, with 13 bases separating them. Germline V gene sequence: CDR1 SGDLS, CDR2 YYNGEE. Here the CDR3 DNA reads TGTGCCAGCAGCACACTCCCTGGGGCTGAAGCTTTCTTT. This encodes CASSTLPGAEAFF.

This chain joins TRBV4-3 and TRBJ1-6, with D unresolved. V was shortened by 0 bases and J by 6 bases, with 12 bases between the two germline ends. Germline-derived CDR1 and CDR2 are LGHNA and YSLEER. This CDR3 comprises 16 residues. This CDR3 is CASSQDGGRVNSPLHF. The CDR3 DNA reads TGCGCCAGCAGCCAAGATGGCGGAAGGGTTAATTCACCCCTCCACTTT.

The chain combines TRBV11-2 with TRBJ1-5, with a possible D match to TRBD1 (5 bases). The germline V gene has CDR1 SGHAT and CDR2 FQNNGV. Trimming removed 4 bases at V and 7 bases at J, with 17 bases between. This CDR3 is 15 amino acids long. CDR3 region: CASSYGAGVGQPQHF. The CDR3 region has the DNA TGTGCCAGCAGCTATGGGGCGGGAGTGGGGCAGCCCCAGCATTTT.

The chain joins TRBV5-3 to TRBJ1-4, with D possibly being TRBD1 (6 bases). TRBV5-3 is annotated as an ORF whose role is uncertain. The CDR3 loop spans 18 amino acids. V lost 5 bases and J lost 5, with 25 bases in between. This CDR3 is CARSRLNEGHDPNEKLFF. CDR3 nucleotide sequence: TGTGCCAGAAGTCGCCTTAACGAGGGACACGACCCAAATGAAAAACTGTTTTTT.

This clone was seen just once. The chain links TRBV19 to TRBJ2-3, with TRBD2 matching over 12 bases. Trimming took 6 bases from V and 5 from J; bases not matched to a gene: 6. Germline CDR1 and CDR2: LNHDA and SQIVND (reference sequence). This CDR3 has 15 amino acids. CDR3 sequence reads: CASSMTSGSVDTQYF. The CDR3 bases are TGTGCCAGTAGCATGACTAGCGGGAGTGTAGATACGCAGTATTTT.

The rearrangement joins TRBV13 to TRBJ1-5; D call uncertain. Germline V gene sequence: CDR1 PRHDT, CDR2 FYEKMQ (reference sequence). V was shortened by 0 bases and J by 0 bases, with 0 bases between the two germline ends. The CDR3 runs 13 residues. The DNA of the CDR3 is TGTGCCAGCAGCTTAGGTAGCAATCAGCCCCAGCATTTT. Amino acid sequence: CASSLGSNQPQHF.

This chain uses TRBV12-3 or TRBV12-4 with TRBJ2-5; D tentatively reads TRBD1 or TRBD2 (5 bases each). The V end lost 5 bases, the J end lost 5 bases, and 12 bases lay between the germline ends. The CDR3 loop spans 13 amino acids. The CDR3 here is CASSPGSWETQYF. CDR3 bases: TGTGCCAGCAGTCCAGGGAGTTGGGAGACCCAGTACTTC.

This clone appeared a few times. The rearrangement uses TRBV5-1 and TRBJ2-1; the D is unclear. The germline V and J ends were trimmed by 3 bases and 0 bases, with 10 bases remaining between them. Germline CDR1 SGHRS, CDR2 YFSETQ. The CDR3 totals 15 residues. CDR3 amino acids: CASSSELYSYNEQFF. CDR3 DNA: TGCGCCAGCAGCTCAGAGCTTTACTCCTACAATGAGCAGTTCTTC.

The V gene is TRBV7-9, the J gene TRBJ1-4; a possible D gene is TRBD1 (5 bases). Trimming shortened V by 5 bases and J by 3 bases, and 16 bases separated the two germline ends. Germline V gene data show CDR1 as SEHNR and CDR2 as FQNEAQ (reference sequence). The CDR3 is made up of 16 amino acids. Here the CDR3 reads CASSDGFGGANEKLFF. CDR3 in DNA: TGTGCCAGCAGCGATGGGTTCGGGGGAGCTAATGAAAAACTGTTTTTT.

The rearrangement uses TRBV28 and TRBJ2-7; D ambiguous. Trimming removed 6 bases from V and 3 bases from J, with 12 bases in between. The CDR3 has 13 residues. In germline, CDR1 is MDHEN, CDR2 SYDVKM. This CDR3 reads CASSSPVFYEQYF. The DNA for the CDR3 is TGTGCCAGCAGCAGCCCAGTCTTCTACGAGCAGTACTTC.

A word on this clone: The sample carries other DNA sequences with the same CDR3. This chain connects TRBV7-3 to TRBJ1-5; no firm D call. The ends were cut back, 3 bases at V and 4 bases at J, with 7 bases in the middle. The CDR3 extends over 13 amino acids. Germline-derived CDR1 and CDR2 are SGHTA and FQGTGA. This CDR3 is CASSLTGNQPQHF. The DNA of the CDR3 is TGTGCCAGCAGCTTGACCGGGAATCAGCCCCAGCATTTT. Using reference TRBV7-3 and TRBJ1-5 for the parts outside the CDR3, the full variable domain is GAGVSQTPSNKVTEKGKYVELRCDPISGHTALYWYRQSLGQGPEFLIYFQGTGAADDSGLPNDRFFAVRPEGSVSTLKIQRTERGDSAVYLCASSLTGNQPQHFGDGTRLSIL.

The chain uses TRBV11-3 and TRBJ1-1, with 7 bases lining up with TRBD1. Germline V gene sequence: CDR1 SGHNT, CDR2 YENEEA. The CDR3 length is 13 residues. V lost 5 bases to trimming and J lost 6 bases; unmatched junction nucleotides: 6. The CDR3 loop is CASSPRTGSEAFF. The CDR3 DNA reads as TGTGCCAGCAGCCCGAGGACAGGATCTGAAGCTTTCTTT.

At least ten counts were recorded for this clone. The chain employs TRBV4-3 and TRBJ1-4; D unresolved. There are 16 residues in the CDR3. Germline-derived CDR1 and CDR2 are LGHNA and YSLEER. V lost 4 bases, J lost 0 bases, and 12 bases lay in between. As DNA, the CDR3 is TGCGCCAGCAGCCGCGGAAGATCTGCAACTAATGAAAAACTGTTTTTT. It specifies CASSRGRSATNEKLFF.

This clone has only one observation. The V gene is TRBV6-5, the J gene TRBJ1-2; no clear D gene. V lost 7 bases to trimming and J lost 2 bases, with 14 bases between them. Germline V gene sequence: CDR1 MNHEY, CDR2 SVGAGI. This CDR3 has 14 amino acids. The CDR3 DNA sequence: TGTGCCAGCACTAATGTTGGGAGAAACTATGGCTACACCTTC. Amino acid sequence: CASTNVGRNYGYTF.

The V call is TRBV18, the J call TRBJ1-2; perhaps TRBD1 as D (6 bases). Germline-derived CDR1 and CDR2 are KGHSH and LQKENI. The CDR3 totals 15 residues. Trimming shortened V by 5 bases and J by 4 bases, and 17 bases separated the two germline ends. CDR3 sequence reads: CASSLGQTRVYGYTF. CDR3 in DNA: TGTGCCAGCTCATTAGGACAGACGAGGGTCTATGGCTACACCTTC.

The V and J genes are TRBV3-1 (or the pseudogene TRBV3-2) and TRBJ2-5; D is perhaps TRBD1 (6 bases). The CDR3 length is 13 residues. Germline CDR1 LGHDT, CDR2 YNNKEL (reference sequence). The V and J ends lost 1 base and 4 bases respectively, with 7 bases between them. Written as DNA, the CDR3 is TGTGCCAGCAGCCAAGCCAGGGGAGAGACCCAGTACTTC. This gives the protein CASSQARGETQYF.

The chain couples TRBV11-2 to TRBJ1-2; D unclear. This CDR3 has 16 residues. The germline CDR1 and CDR2 sequences are SGHAT and FQNNGV. V was cut by 5 bases and J by 8 bases, with 24 bases left in between. CDR3 bases: TGTGCCAGCAGCGCCGAGGAGGGAAGCCTGACGGGGGGCTACACCTTC. This sequence encodes CASSAEEGSLTGGYTF.

DNA of the CDR3: TGCGCCAGCAGCCAAGTTGGAGGGTTTTTCTATGGCTACACCTTC. Its protein product is CASSQVGGFFYGYTF. The chain recombines TRBV4-3 with TRBJ1-2, with D unclear. V lost 1 base and J 4 bases, leaving 13 bases between the germline ends. The CDR3 length is 15 residues. Germline loops: CDR1 LGHNA, CDR2 YSLEER.

This chain uses TRBV5-4 with TRBJ1-5; TRBD1 matches at 8 bases. The germline CDR1 and CDR2 sequences are SGHNT and YYREEE (reference sequence). The CDR3 runs 16 residues. Trimming removed 0 bases from V and 4 bases from J; junction bases left unmatched: 6. The chain's CDR3 is CASSLGGQGRNQPQHF. CDR3 nucleotide sequence: TGTGCCAGCAGCTTGGGTGGACAGGGCCGAAATCAGCCCCAGCATTTT.

The V gene is TRBV6-6, the J gene TRBJ2-7, with no clear D. Germline lookup yields CDR1 MNHNY and CDR2 SVGAGI (reference sequence). V gave up 7 bases and J gave up 4 bases, with 14 bases separating them. The CDR3 loop spans 13 amino acids. The CDR3 loop reads CASTRAQRYEQYF. The CDR3 bases are TGTGCCAGCACCCGGGCCCAACGATACGAGCAGTACTTC.

The chain combines TRBV13 with TRBJ2-6; no reliable D call. V shed 5 bases and J shed 4 bases, with 15 bases lying between them. CDR1 and CDR2 from the germline V gene are PRHDT and FYEKMQ (reference sequence). The CDR3 is 16 residues long. DNA for the CDR3: TGTGCCAGCAGCGACCCCCCGGACCTCGGGGCCAACGTCCTGACTTTC. Its translation is CASSDPPDLGANVLTF.

V usage is TRBV5-1 and J usage is TRBJ2-2; 14 bases agree with TRBD2. This CDR3 spans 17 amino acids. CDR1 and CDR2 (germline): SGHRS, YFSETQ. J gave up 4 bases and V 4 bases, and 6 bases lay outside the gene matches. CDR3 coding DNA: TGCGCCAGCAGCCCCGGACTAGCGGGGGGTTTCACCGGGGAGCTGTTTTTT. Translated: CASSPGLAGGFTGELFF.